This TCR beta chain was observed in a study of T cells after yellow fever vaccination. Germline V gene sequence: CDR1 LNHNV, CDR2 YYDKDF (reference sequence). The CDR3 is 12 residues long. The ends were cut back, 1 base at V and 5 bases at J, with 3 bases in the middle. Universal primer sites and UMIs were introduced during 5'RACE template-switching synthesis of TCR cDNA. MiXCR, run by TCRdb on the 5' RACE reads, gives a single entry per CDR3 protein. Among some 110,000 distinct CDR3 sequences, 6% to 8% were seen once, and the ten largest hold around 2.6%. This clonotype was seen repeatedly, ten times or more.

The rearrangement links TRBV15 to TRBJ1-5; no clear D. This TCR was recovered from a man aged 18 to 30 who received the YFV17D yellow fever vaccine. The material sequenced was CD4+ T cells sorted from PBMCs, taken 10 to 11 days after the first yellow fever vaccination. CDR3 DNA: TGTGCCACCAGCAGAGCAGATCAGCCCCAGCATTTT. Its protein product is CATSRADQPQHF.